The rows below give T cell receptor beta chains drawn from one sample of a study of post-analysis software for immune sequencing data. TCRdb used MiXCR to reprocess the PCR reads, holding one entry per CDR3 protein. The sample includes approximately 730,000 distinct CDR3 sequences, roughly 27% of them seen just once. Sequenced material: blood. The receptors shown here come from a girl aged 10-17 years with multiple sclerosis. CDR3s include the opening cysteine and the closing phenylalanine or tryptophan. The D gene is left open where the match is weak. Not all rows give a size; the values are once, few, many and, for expanded clones, a class.

TGTGCCAGCAGCTTACGGTTCGACAGTGTTCCGCCCCAGCATTTT | CASSLRFDSVPPQHF | . | TRBJ1-5 | TRBV7-2 | .
TGTGCCAGCAGCTTAGGTGGACAGCTCTATGACTACACCTTC | CASSLGGQLYDYTF | . | TRBJ1-2 | TRBV7-2 | .
TGTGCCAGCAGCTTACCGGGACGGGCGAACACTGAAGCTTTCTTT | CASSLPGRANTEAFF | . | TRBJ1-1 | TRBV7-2 | .
TGTGCCAGCAGCCGAGGGGCCGGGGCCTTCTACGAGCAGTACTTC | CASSRGAGAFYEQYF | . | TRBJ2-7 | TRBV7-2 | .
TGCAGTGCTATACGGGGGAACACTGAAGCTTTCTTT | CSAIRGNTEAFF | . | TRBJ1-1 | TRBV20-1 | .
TGCAGTGCTAGAGAGCCCGGAATCACTGAAGCTTTCTTT | CSAREPGITEAFF | . | TRBJ1-1 | TRBV20-1 | .
TGCGCCAGCAGCTCCGGGACAGGGGGCGGTCAGCCCCAGCATTTT | CASSSGTGGGQPQHF | TRBD1 | TRBJ1-5 | TRBV10-1 | .
TGCAGCGTTGATGGGGGGCTGGGAGCTTTCTTT | CSVDGGLGAFF | . | TRBJ1-1 | TRBV29-1 | few
TGTGCCAGCAGTGAAGTGATGGGGGTCCAAGAGACCCAGTACTTC | CASSEVMGVQETQYF | . | TRBJ2-5 | TRBV6-1 | .
TGTGCCAACAGCATCACAGGGGAGGCGTCCTACGAGCAGTACTTC | CANSITGEASYEQYF | . | TRBJ2-7 | TRBV5-6 | .
TGTGCCAGCAGGCCCGTCCGGGACAGCGCCTACAATGAGCAGTTCTTC | CASRPVRDSAYNEQFF | TRBD1 | TRBJ2-1 | TRBV25-1 | few
TGTGCTAGTGGGACCAGCGGGGGGGCAACTGAGCAGTTCTTC | CASGTSGGATEQFF | TRBD2 | TRBJ2-1 | TRBV12-5 | .
TGTGCCAGCAGTGAACAGGACGGACAGCCCCCCTACGAGCAGTACTTC | CASSEQDGQPPYEQYF | . | TRBJ2-7 | TRBV25-1 | .
TGTGCCAGCAGCCTAGGTAACAGTGAGCAGTTCTTC | CASSLGNSEQFF | . | TRBJ2-1 | TRBV9 | few
TGCAGTGCCAGGAGCGGGATTTGGGAGACCCAGTACTTC | CSARSGIWETQYF | TRBD2 | TRBJ2-5 | TRBV20-1 | .
TGCAGTGCCCCGGGACAGCCTTACGAGCAGTACTTC | CSAPGQPYEQYF | TRBD1 | TRBJ2-7 | TRBV20-1 | few
TGTGCCAGCAGCTTAGTCCGGGGTGGGGAGACCCAGTACTTC | CASSLVRGGETQYF | . | TRBJ2-5 | TRBV7-2 | many
TGTGCCAGCAGCCGGGGAGGGACCTCCTACGAGCAGTACTTC | CASSRGGTSYEQYF | TRBD2 | TRBJ2-7 | TRBV7-2 | many
TGTGCCAGCAGCCAAAGGGTTACCTCCTACAATGAGCAGTTCTTC | CASSQRVTSYNEQFF | . | TRBJ2-1 | TRBV14 | .
TGTGCCAGCAGCCGGATGCCAGGGGGCCGGACAGATACGCAGTATTTT | CASSRMPGGRTDTQYF | TRBD1 | TRBJ2-3 | TRBV5-4 | .
TGCGCCAGCAGCCAAGAAACGGGGACAGACCAAGGGACCCAGTACTTC | CASSQETGTDQGTQYF | TRBD1 | TRBJ2-5 | TRBV4-1 | .
TGTGCCAGCAGGATGGGGCCTGAAGCTTTCTTT | CASRMGPEAFF | . | TRBJ1-1 | TRBV6-1 | few
TGCGCCAGCAGCCAGACAGTGGGTGGTCCTAACGAGCAGTACTTC | CASSQTVGGPNEQYF | . | TRBJ2-7 | TRBV4-3 | few
TGCAGTGCACCGGGACTAGCGAGGGATACGCAGTATTTT | CSAPGLARDTQYF | TRBD2 | TRBJ2-3 | TRBV20-1 | .
TGTGCCAGCAGTACTACAGAGACCCAGTACTTC | CASSTTETQYF | . | TRBJ2-5 | TRBV6-5 | .
TGCAGCGTCACGGGACAGGGCTCCTACGAGCAGTACTTC | CSVTGQGSYEQYF | TRBD1 | TRBJ2-7 | TRBV29-1 | .
TGTGCCAGCAGTTACACGAATAGGGGAGCCGGTGAAAAACTGTTTTTT | CASSYTNRGAGEKLFF | . | TRBJ1-4 | TRBV12-3/TRBV12-4 | .
TGCAGTGCTCACGGGCGGGGGGGCTCCGAGCAGTACTTC | CSAHGRGGSEQYF | TRBD2 | TRBJ2-7 | TRBV20-1 | .
TGTGCCAGCAGCTCTGGGCCTCAAAACATTCAGTACTTC | CASSSGPQNIQYF | . | TRBJ2-4 | TRBV7-8 | few
TGTGCCAGCAGTTACTCAGGGCTAGCGCCTACCTACGAGCAGTACTTC | CASSYSGLAPTYEQYF | . | TRBJ2-7 | TRBV6-6 | few
TGTGCCAGCAGCTCCATGGGACTAGCCGAACAAGAGACCCAGTACTTC | CASSSMGLAEQETQYF | TRBD2 | TRBJ2-5 | TRBV7-9 | .
TGCGCCAGCAGTTCGGGACAGACTATCTACGAGCAGTACTTC | CASSSGQTIYEQYF | TRBD1 | TRBJ2-7 | TRBV5-1 | .
TGCGCCAGCAGCTTCGGACAGGGGTTAACTGAAGCTTTCTTT | CASSFGQGLTEAFF | TRBD1 | TRBJ1-1 | TRBV5-1 | .
TGTGCCAGCAGTGAATCACGGGGTTCAGGTACTGAAGCTTTCTTT | CASSESRGSGTEAFF | . | TRBJ1-1 | TRBV6-1 | .
TGTGCCAGCAGTGAAAAAGGGACAGGACCCGTCTCCTACGAGCAGTACTTC | CASSEKGTGPVSYEQYF | TRBD1 | TRBJ2-7 | TRBV5-6 | .
TGTGCCAGCAGCTTACGGACAGGGAGGGATGAAAAACTGTTTTTT | CASSLRTGRDEKLFF | TRBD1 | TRBJ1-4 | TRBV7-2 | few
TGCGCCAGCAGCTTGGTTGCAGGGGGCGGCTTCACTGAAGCTTTCTTT | CASSLVAGGGFTEAFF | TRBD1 | TRBJ1-1 | TRBV5-1 | .
TGTGCCAGCACGGCCCTAGGGGGTTCCTTAAACATTCAGTACTTC | CASTALGGSLNIQYF | . | TRBJ2-4 | TRBV28 | .
TGTGCCACCAGTGACGCAACAGGGGGCTGGGAGACCCAGTACTTC | CATSDATGGWETQYF | TRBD1 | TRBJ2-5 | TRBV24-1 | .
TGTGCCAGCAGTTACGCCGGGACAGGGGGCTCTGGAAACACCATATATTTT | CASSYAGTGGSGNTIYF | TRBD1 | TRBJ1-3 | TRBV6-5 | .
TGCGCCAGCAGCCAAGATGGGGGTTCTGGCTACACCTTC | CASSQDGGSGYTF | . | TRBJ1-2 | TRBV4-3 | few
TGCAGTGCTAGAGGCGCAAGTAGGGACTCAATCTACAATGAGCAGTTCTTC | CSARGASRDSIYNEQFF | . | TRBJ2-1 | TRBV20-1 | .
TGTGCCAGCAGCTGGGGCGGGAGCAACTCCTACGAGCAGTACTTC | CASSWGGSNSYEQYF | TRBD2 | TRBJ2-7 | TRBV7-9 | few
TGCAGTGCTAGAGATCGTCAAGGGCCTAGCACAGATACGCAGTATTTT | CSARDRQGPSTDTQYF | . | TRBJ2-3 | TRBV20-1 | few
TGTGCCAGCAGCCAAGCAACCGGGGTCCACGAGCAGTACTTC | CASSQATGVHEQYF | . | TRBJ2-7 | TRBV3-1 | .
TGTGCCAGCAGCTTAGATTGGGCAGCATATAATTCACCCCTCCACTTT | CASSLDWAAYNSPLHF | . | TRBJ1-6 | TRBV7-2 | few
TGTGCCAGCAGCGATAGTGGGGGCATCAACTATGGCTACACCTTC | CASSDSGGINYGYTF | . | TRBJ1-2 | TRBV7-9 | few
TGCAGTGCTCGAGCGGCGAACACCGGGGAGCTGTTTTTT | CSARAANTGELFF | . | TRBJ2-2 | TRBV20-1 | few
TGCAGTGCTAGCCGGGTGAGCGGCCGGGGGCAGTACTTC | CSASRVSGRGQYF | . | TRBJ2-7 | TRBV20-1 | few
TGTGCCAGCAGCTTAGAGGGTCTAACCGAGCAGTACTTC | CASSLEGLTEQYF | . | TRBJ2-7 | TRBV7-2 | few
TGTGCCAGCATATCACTAGCGGGGCCCACAGATACGCAGTATTTT | CASISLAGPTDTQYF | TRBD2 | TRBJ2-3 | TRBV2 | .
TGTACCAGCAGCTTTGAGAACGCCTACGAGCAGTACTTC | CTSSFENAYEQYF | . | TRBJ2-7 | TRBV7-9 | .
TGTGCCAGCAGTCCCCGGGACAGCCGGCTAGAGCAACAGTTCTTC | CASSPRDSRLEQQFF | TRBD1 | TRBJ2-1 | TRBV12-3/TRBV12-4 | .
TGTGCCAGCAGGCAGACTTATGGCTACACCTTC | CASRQTYGYTF | . | TRBJ1-2 | TRBV28 | .
TGTGCCATCAGTGATGGGGCCCAGGGGCTTGAAAAACTGTTTTTT | CAISDGAQGLEKLFF | . | TRBJ1-4 | TRBV10-3 | few
TGTGCCATCAGTGAGTCGGGGCGAGAGGAAAAACTGTTTTTT | CAISESGREEKLFF | . | TRBJ1-4 | TRBV10-3 | .
TGTGCCAGCTCACCACCAACAGGGGGATCCTACAATGAGCAGTTCTTC | CASSPPTGGSYNEQFF | TRBD1 | TRBJ2-1 | TRBV18 | few
TGTGCCAGCAGCTTAGCGGGGGGGAAGAGCCTATACGAGCAGTACTTC | CASSLAGGKSLYEQYF | TRBD2 | TRBJ2-7 | TRBV7-9 | few
TGTGCCAGCAGCTCGTCCTCCGGCTTGAAGAACACTGAAGCTTTCTTT | CASSSSSGLKNTEAFF | . | TRBJ1-1 | TRBV4-2 | .